This TCR beta chain was recorded in a study of radiation and T cells in renal cell carcinoma (dated by TCRdb to 2018 to 2021). Notes on the research overall: The samples were obtained from a clinical trial, where primary renal cell carcinomas were treated with 15 Gy stereotactic body radiation therapy and then removed by nephrectomy 4 weeks afterward. A total of 53 samples underwent TCR beta sequencing, made up of roughly 26 tumors and about 27 peripheral blood samples. Across all 53 samples, several million unique CDR3 nucleotide sequences, encoding roughly 2,600,000 unique CDR3 amino acid sequences, were identified. The investigation overall reported the following: Dynamics of the blood repertoire were not tracked past 4 weeks after treatment. Effects of radiation dose or scheduling on the TCR repertoire could not be addressed with the single-armed trial design. Because no pretreatment tumor biopsies were available, whether clonotypes were present in the tumor at baseline could not be determined. In blood, the top tumor clonotypes increased between baseline and 2 weeks post-radiation and then shrank by 4 weeks, which suggests that tumor-resident clones expanded only transiently.

The time point label of this sample denotes: blood 2 weeks post-SBRT. What this sample's treatment or condition label stands for: 15 Gy SBRT to primary tumor, nephrectomy 4 weeks later. To follow tumor-enriched clonotypes, peripheral blood was collected serially from radiation-treated patients at baseline and again at 2 weeks and 4 weeks after SBRT. All patients had renal cell carcinoma with clear cell pathology. Genomic DNA for TCR sequencing was prepared using the QIAamp DNA Blood Mini Kit (Qiagen). Only samples passing all quality control checks were included in the analyses. Points on this clone: This receptor's antigen is unknown. Base-call qualities are not available, and no considerably larger clone is one nucleotide away.

Looking up the germline V gene yields CDR1 SGHRS and CDR2 YFSETQ. The junction shows trimming of 6 bases on V and 1 base on J, and the gene matches do not reach 3 bases of it. From its cysteine to its phenylalanine, the CDR3 spans 14 amino acids. Only CDR3 DNA is held: 42 bases, read in frame from base 1. TCR beta libraries were generated from genomic DNA with the immunoSEQ kit, following the manufacturer's recommendations. To prepare libraries, a first multiplex PCR with proprietary primers was run, followed by a second PCR that added unique barcodes, and a bead cleanup was done after each round. Each sample batch included a kit-provided positive control reaction and a negative control reaction. The final libraries were assessed on an Agilent 4200 TapeStation D1000 ScreenTape, pooled by volume, and quantified by qPCR. Sequencing ran on an Illumina NextSeq500 with a MidOutput 150-cycle cartridge, using 156 Read1 and 15 Index1 cycles with kit custom primers. The pooled library was loaded at about 0.98 pM, with a roughly 22% PhiX control spiked in. In the paper's pipeline: Vendor-processed data were analyzed in R, and a clonotype was defined as all T cells sharing the same CDR3 nucleotide sequence. For clone abundance analyses, frequencies were normalized to the 10,000 most abundant clones per sample. Public T cell clones, averaging fewer than five per sample, were removed before analysis. A difference in abundance of at least 32-fold between compartments was used to define tumor-enriched and baseline blood-enriched clonotypes. A beta-binomial differential abundance model was used to identify clonotypes that were expanded or contracted between blood time points. The Baroni-Urbani and Buser coefficient was used to measure tumor-blood repertoire similarity, and groups were compared with two-tailed Wilcoxon tests in R. In TCRdb, the immuneACCESS table is reduced to in-frame sequences with V and J assigned. These tables do not hold every clone; where another copy was compared, an unresolved V gene accounts for under half, and the others remain unexplained. That table gives V, J and clone size, and the DNA gave D and trimming. For this sample the table gives about 65,000 clones, of which around 81% were detected only once. Roughly 7.4% of the sample is taken by the ten largest.

Sequencing was performed on blood, taken from a patient whose treatment included radiotherapy and nephrectomy. This TCR derives from a man aged 60-69 years with renal cell carcinoma. Recombination linked TRBV5-1 to TRBJ2-5; 10 central nucleotides agree with TRBD2. The CDR3 sequence is CASTSGRAQETQYF. Read as DNA, the sequence is TGCGCCAGCACAAGCGGGAGGGCCCAAGAGACCCAGTACTTC.